This TCR beta chain originates from a study of beta chain features in type 1 diabetes. Expressed TCRB transcripts were sequenced because the entire RNA isolate underwent reverse transcription. Clones were sequenced by immunoSEQ multiplex PCR, and TCRdb holds only the in-frame ones, with some missing. Of about 290,000 clones listed, 8% were seen once; the top ten hold roughly 1%. This CDR3 has 16 amino acids. V dropped 2 bases and J dropped 6 bases, with 14 bases sitting between them. From germline, CDR1 is SGHTA and CDR2 FQGTGA. This clone was counted a few times. The rearrangement links TRBV7-3 to TRBJ1-6; tentative D call: TRBD1 (6 bases). The sequence was collected from a young woman in good health. Sequencing was carried out using central memory CD4+ T cells from blood. The CDR3 DNA reads TGTGCCAGCAGCTTAGGTCAGGGGTTTAGTAATTCACCCCTCCACTTT. Encoded protein: CASSLGQGFSNSPLHF.